The clone carrying this T cell receptor (beta chain) was seen only once. Sequencing was limited to surgery cases with top T cell transcript signatures in brain tissue. The repertoire was sequenced with immunoSEQ multiplex PCR; TCRdb's copy has only in-frame clones and lacks some. The sample has about 64,000 clones, about 96% seen once. This sample was included in a study of brain T cells in children with intractable seizures. Looked up from germline, CDR1 is MDHEN and CDR2 is SYDVKM. The CDR3 covers 18 residues. Trimming removed 4 bases at V and 2 bases at J, with 22 bases between. This TCR was recovered from a boy in the first two years of life with focal cortical dysplasia and intractable seizures. This specimen consisted of peripheral blood, obtained at surgery. This chain connects TRBV28 to TRBJ2-3; D may be TRBD2 (6 bases). CDR3 in amino acids: CASSSSLFRAGYTDTQYF. The CDR3 DNA reads as TGTGCCAGCAGTTCGAGTTTATTCAGGGCGGGGTACACAGATACGCAGTATTTT. Combining the CDR3 with reference TRBV28 and TRBJ2-3 gives the whole variable domain DVKVTQSSRYLVKRTGEKVFLECVQDMDHENMFWYRQDPGLGLRLIYFSYDVKMKEKGDIPEGYSVSREKKERFSLILESASTNQTSMYLCASSSSLFRAGYTDTQYFGPGTRLTVL.